The rows below give T cell receptor beta chains drawn from one sample of a study of T cell responses to AZD1222 COVID-19 vaccine. Produced via immunoSEQ multiplex PCR; TCRdb's table is partial and in-frame only. The sample has 99,000 or so clones, approximately 89% seen once. The source material was peripheral blood, sampled 28 days after the second dose of the MenACWY control vaccine. Every receptor here comes from an adult who received the MenACWY meningococcal vaccine as a control. CDR3s include the opening cysteine and the closing phenylalanine or tryptophan. D genes are given only for firm matches. Clone size is shown for a subset of rows, as once, few, many or a class of expanded clone.

d_call | clone_size | j_call | v_call | cdr3_nt | cdr3_aa
- | - | TRBJ2-1 | TRBV28 | TGTGCCAGCAGTTTCCGGGGGGCGGGCTACAATGAGCAGTTCTTC | CASSFRGAGYNEQFF
TRBD1 | - | TRBJ2-5 | TRBV7-2 | TGTGCCAGCAGCTTCGACAGGGGGCAGGAGACCCAGTACTTC | CASSFDRGQETQYF
- | - | TRBJ1-5 | TRBV2 | TGTGCCAGCAGTGAAATGGGGAGGAATCAGCCCCAGCATTTT | CASSEMGRNQPQHF
- | - | TRBJ1-5 | TRBV2 | TGTGCCAGCACCCCACAGGGCTCGTTTCAGCCCCAGCATTTT | CASTPQGSFQPQHF
- | - | TRBJ1-1 | TRBV28 | TGTGCCAGCAACGTCATGAACACTGAAGCTTTCTTT | CASNVMNTEAFF
TRBD2 | - | TRBJ2-3 | TRBV15 | TGTGCCACCAGCATTACCTTTAGCGGGCCCAGCACAGATACGCAGTATTTT | CATSITFSGPSTDTQYF
- | - | TRBJ2-2 | TRBV7-3 | TGTGCCAGCAGGGCCGGGACCGTTAACACCGGGGAGCTGTTTTTT | CASRAGTVNTGELFF
- | - | TRBJ1-3 | TRBV18 | TGTGCCAGCTCACCTACCGGGACGACGGTCGGAAACACCATATATTTT | CASSPTGTTVGNTIYF
TRBD1 | once | TRBJ2-1 | TRBV3-1/TRBV3-2 | TGTGCCAGCAGCCACCAGGGGGTCAATGAGCAGTTCTTC | CASSHQGVNEQFF
TRBD1 | - | TRBJ1-2 | TRBV18 | TGTGCCAGCTCGCGGGACAGGGACACCTATGGCTACACCTTC | CASSRDRDTYGYTF
- | - | TRBJ2-7 | TRBV11-2 | TGTGCCAGCAGCTTGGTAAGCCACGAGCAGTACTTC | CASSLVSHEQYF
TRBD2 | - | TRBJ2-1 | TRBV2 | TGTGCCAGGGGAGGGACTAACTACAATGAGCAGTTCTTC | CARGGTNYNEQFF
- | - | TRBJ1-6 | TRBV4-3 | TGCGCCAGCAGCCAAGAGGGGCCGAATAATTCACCCCTCCACTTT | CASSQEGPNNSPLHF
TRBD1 | - | TRBJ2-3 | TRBV24-1 | TGTGCCACCAGTGACCTTACAGGGGTCGCAGATACGCAGTATTTT | CATSDLTGVADTQYF
TRBD1 | - | TRBJ1-1 | TRBV28 | TGTGCCAGCAGTTCCCCCCGTGGCAGGGGGACTGAAGCTTTCTTT | CASSSPRGRGTEAFF
TRBD1 | few | TRBJ2-5 | TRBV28 | TGTGCCAGCAGTTCCTCAGGGGGCGCAGGAGAGACCCAGTACTTC | CASSSSGGAGETQYF
- | - | TRBJ1-3 | TRBV30 | TGTGCCTGGAGTGTGGGTTATGGAAACACCATATATTTT | CAWSVGYGNTIYF
- | - | TRBJ2-4 | TRBV9 | TGTGCCAGCAGCGTAGACCTTGAGACCTCTATCAACATTCAGTACTTC | CASSVDLETSINIQYF
- | - | TRBJ1-5 | TRBV28 | TGTGCCAGCAGCGATCGACGGTATAGCAATCAGCCCCAGCATTTT | CASSDRRYSNQPQHF
- | - | TRBJ1-1 | TRBV5-5 | TGTGCCAGCAGCTTGACAGTGAACACTGAAGCTTTCTTT | CASSLTVNTEAFF
- | - | TRBJ2-7 | TRBV3-1/TRBV3-2 | TGTGCCAGCAGCCAAGTCATCGATGGCCACGAGCAGTACTTC | CASSQVIDGHEQYF
TRBD2 | - | TRBJ2-1 | TRBV7-8 | TGTGCCAGCAGCTCCTTGTCGGGGGGGCTTTCTGAGCAGTTCTTC | CASSSLSGGLSEQFF
TRBD1 | - | TRBJ2-7 | TRBV9 | TGTGCCAGCAGCCCTCGGGACAGCCCTCCAGGCGAGCAGTACTTC | CASSPRDSPPGEQYF
- | few | TRBJ2-7 | TRBV15 | TGTGCCACCAGCTCCCAGGGGGGATTCTACGAGCAGTACTTC | CATSSQGGFYEQYF
TRBD1 | - | TRBJ2-7 | TRBV27 | TGTGCCAGCAGTTGGACAGGGAGCTTCTCCTACGAGCAGTACTTC | CASSWTGSFSYEQYF
- | - | TRBJ1-4 | TRBV2 | TGTGCCAGCAGTAGAGAGGGGACAACTAATGAAAAACTGTTTTTT | CASSREGTTNEKLFF
- | - | TRBJ2-1 | TRBV11-2 | TGTGCCAGCAGCTACTACCTCGGCCAGTTCTTC | CASSYYLGQFF
TRBD1 | - | TRBJ1-4 | TRBV11-2 | TGTGCCAGCAGCTTACGGCCAACAGGGGGCGTTAAGGAAAAACTGTTTTTT | CASSLRPTGGVKEKLFF
- | - | TRBJ2-7 | TRBV3-1/TRBV3-2 | TGTGCCAGCAGCCACGGAGACAGGACCTACGAGCAGTACTTC | CASSHGDRTYEQYF
TRBD1 | - | TRBJ2-7 | TRBV15 | TGTGCCACCAGCAGAAGACAGGGGCGATCTTACGAGCAGTACTTC | CATSRRQGRSYEQYF
- | - | TRBJ1-5 | TRBV7-6 | TGTGCCAGCAGCTTACGGGTCAATCAGCCCCAGCATTTT | CASSLRVNQPQHF
TRBD2 | - | TRBJ2-3 | TRBV6-2/TRBV6-3 | TGTGCCAGCAGTTGGGGGGGTCGAGGCACAGATACGCAGTATTTT | CASSWGGRGTDTQYF
TRBD2 | - | TRBJ2-7 | TRBV6-5 | TGTGCCGCCGGGGGGGCAGGGTATGCCTACGAGCAGTACTTC | CAAGGAGYAYEQYF
- | - | TRBJ2-2 | TRBV5-1 | TGCGCCAGCAGCTCGGAAACGGACACCGGGGAGCTGTTTTTT | CASSSETDTGELFF
- | - | TRBJ1-6 | TRBV9 | TGTGCCAGCAGCGCAGAGCTGGGACCGTTCTATAATTCACCCCTCCACTTT | CASSAELGPFYNSPLHF
TRBD2 | - | TRBJ2-1 | TRBV9 | TGTGCCAGCAGCGTAGGGGCTAGCGGGGGGAGTGAGCAGTTCTTC | CASSVGASGGSEQFF
TRBD1 | - | TRBJ2-7 | TRBV6-6 | TGTGCCAGCAGTTACAGGGACAGGGTGGGTACCTACGAGCAGTACTTC | CASSYRDRVGTYEQYF
TRBD2 | - | TRBJ2-3 | TRBV27 | TGTGCCAGCAGTCCACTAGCGGGGGGGTTAGGCACGCAGTATTTT | CASSPLAGGLGTQYF
- | - | TRBJ2-3 | TRBV6-2/TRBV6-3 | TGTGCCAGCAGTTACTCCGGCAGGGTCCCAGATACGCAGTATTTT | CASSYSGRVPDTQYF
- | - | TRBJ1-1 | TRBV3-1/TRBV3-2 | TGTGCCAGCAGCCTACAAAGGGGGAGTACTGAAGCTTTCTTT | CASSLQRGSTEAFF
- | - | TRBJ1-3 | TRBV30 | TGTGCCTGGGGGCAGGGAGCTGGAAACACCATATATTTT | CAWGQGAGNTIYF
- | - | TRBJ2-7 | TRBV5-1 | TGCGCCAGCAGCTTGGTTGGGGGCCAGGGTATTAACGAGCAGTACTTC | CASSLVGGQGINEQYF
- | many | TRBJ2-3 | TRBV6-2/TRBV6-3 | TGTGCCAGCAGTGACCCCTCGGACAGCTCTACGCAGTATTTT | CASSDPSDSSTQYF
- | - | TRBJ2-1 | TRBV6-5 | TGTGCCAGCAGCCGCCTCACAGGGTCCCGAGGGCAGTTCTTC | CASSRLTGSRGQFF
- | - | TRBJ2-1 | TRBV6-1 | TGTGCCAGCAGTGAAGACAGGGTAATGGATGAGCAGTTCTTC | CASSEDRVMDEQFF
- | - | TRBJ1-4 | TRBV2 | TGTGCCAGCAGTGGGTTTATCCCCAAAACGGCCGGCACCTTGGAAAAACTGTTTTTT | CASSGFIPKTAGTLEKLFF
- | - | TRBJ1-2 | TRBV7-2 | TGTGCCAGCAGCTTCTGGGGCAGGGCCACAGGTGGCTACACCTTC | CASSFWGRATGGYTF
- | - | TRBJ2-5 | TRBV15 | TGTGCCACCAGCAGAGACCAGGGGTTCCAAGAGACCCAGTACTTC | CATSRDQGFQETQYF
TRBD2 | once | TRBJ2-5 | TRBV30 | TGTGCCTGGAAGGGTAGCGGGGGGATAGAGACCCAGTACTTC | CAWKGSGGIETQYF
TRBD1 | - | TRBJ1-5 | TRBV19 | TGTGCCAGTAGTATAGGAGGGACAGGGTCGAACAGCAATCAGCCCCAGCATTTT | CASSIGGTGSNSNQPQHF
TRBD1 | - | TRBJ1-6 | TRBV7-3 | TGTGCCAGCAGCTCCGGGCCGATTACAGGGGCTTCACCCCTCCACTTT | CASSSGPITGASPLHF
TRBD2 | - | TRBJ2-5 | TRBV7-8 | TGTGCCAGCAGTTTCGGGACTATCAATAAAGAGACCCAGTACTTC | CASSFGTINKETQYF
- | once | TRBJ1-5 | TRBV11-3 | TGTGCCAGCAGCCCGATAGCAGGGCAGCCCCAGCATTTT | CASSPIAGQPQHF
TRBD1 | - | TRBJ1-2 | TRBV3-1/TRBV3-2 | TGTGCCAGCAGCCTCGGGACAGGGGCAGTTGACTACACCTTC | CASSLGTGAVDYTF
- | few | TRBJ1-1 | TRBV18 | TGTGCCAGCTCACCGGCGGTCAACACTGAAGCTTTCTTT | CASSPAVNTEAFF
- | - | TRBJ2-3 | TRBV6-2/TRBV6-3 | TGTGCCAGCAGTTGGATAGATACGCAGTATTTT | CASSWIDTQYF